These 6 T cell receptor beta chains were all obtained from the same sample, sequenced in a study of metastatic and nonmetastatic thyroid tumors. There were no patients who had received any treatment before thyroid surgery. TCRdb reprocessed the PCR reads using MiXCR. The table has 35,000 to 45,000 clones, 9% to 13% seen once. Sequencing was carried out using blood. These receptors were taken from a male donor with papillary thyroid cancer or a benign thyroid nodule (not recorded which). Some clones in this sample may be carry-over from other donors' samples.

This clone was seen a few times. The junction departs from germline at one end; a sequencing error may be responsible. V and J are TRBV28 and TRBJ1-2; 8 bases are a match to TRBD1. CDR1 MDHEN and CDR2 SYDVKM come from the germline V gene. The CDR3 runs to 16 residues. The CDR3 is CASSSGTGQIRRGYNF. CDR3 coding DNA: TGTGCCAGCAGTTCCGGGACAGGACAAATTCGGCGTGGCTACAACTTC.

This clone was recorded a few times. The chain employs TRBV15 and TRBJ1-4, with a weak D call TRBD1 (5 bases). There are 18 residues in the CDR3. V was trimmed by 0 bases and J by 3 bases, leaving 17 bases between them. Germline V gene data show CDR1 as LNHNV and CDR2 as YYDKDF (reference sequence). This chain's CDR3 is CATSRDRGGLGANEKLFF. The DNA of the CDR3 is TGTGCCACCAGCAGAGATCGGGGGGGGTTGGGGGCTAATGAAAAACTGTTTTTT. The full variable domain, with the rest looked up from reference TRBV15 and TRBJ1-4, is DAMVIQNPRYQVTQFGKPVTLSCSQTLNHNVMYWYQQKSSQAPKLLFHYYDKDFNNEADTPDNFQSRRPNTSFCFLDIRSPGLGDTAMYLCATSRDRGGLGANEKLFFGSGTQLSVL.

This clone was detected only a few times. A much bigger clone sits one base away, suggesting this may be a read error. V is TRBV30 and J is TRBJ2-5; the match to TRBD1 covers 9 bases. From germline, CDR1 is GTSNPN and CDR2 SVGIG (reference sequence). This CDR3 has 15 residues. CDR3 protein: CAWSTGTGKPETHYF. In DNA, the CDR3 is TGTGCCTGGAGTACCGGGACAGGGAAACCTGAGACCCATTACTTC.

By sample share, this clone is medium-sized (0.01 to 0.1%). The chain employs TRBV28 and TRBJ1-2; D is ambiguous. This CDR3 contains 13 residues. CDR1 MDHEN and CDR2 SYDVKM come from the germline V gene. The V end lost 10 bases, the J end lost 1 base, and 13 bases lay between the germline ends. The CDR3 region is CAIRPGINYGYTF. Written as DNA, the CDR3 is TGTGCCATCAGACCGGGGATTAACTATGGCTACACCTTC.

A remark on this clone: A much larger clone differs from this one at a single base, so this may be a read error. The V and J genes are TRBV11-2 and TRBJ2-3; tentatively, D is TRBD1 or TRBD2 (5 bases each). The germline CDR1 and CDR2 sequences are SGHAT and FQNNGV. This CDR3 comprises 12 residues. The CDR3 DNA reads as TGTGCCAACAGCCTGGGACCGGATACGCAGTATTTT. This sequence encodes CANSLGPDTQYF. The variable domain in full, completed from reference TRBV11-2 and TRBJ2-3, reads EAGVAQSPRYKIIEKRQSVAFWCNPISGHATLYWYQQILGQGPKLLIQFQNNGVVDDSQLPKDRFSAERLKGVDSTLKIQPAKLEDSAVYLCANSLGPDTQYFGPGTRLTVL.

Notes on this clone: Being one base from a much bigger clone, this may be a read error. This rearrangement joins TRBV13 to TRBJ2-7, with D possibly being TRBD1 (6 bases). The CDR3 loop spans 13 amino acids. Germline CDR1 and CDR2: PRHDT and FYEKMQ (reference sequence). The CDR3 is CASILTQGGEQYF. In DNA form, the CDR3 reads TGTGCCAGCATCTTAACACAGGGTGGAGAGCAGTACTTC.